This TCR beta chain was documented in a study of cytomegalovirus exposure and HLA in healthy donors. Though probably carrying unrecorded immune exposures, donors were nominally healthy at sampling. For this clone: Antigen: not known.

A multiplex PCR was run with 60 Vbeta primers and 13 Jbeta primers. Sequencing used immunoSEQ multiplex PCR; TCRdb keeps in-frame clones, though not all of them. Recorded for this sample: 50,000 or so clones. Study-wide results and limits: Among CMV-associated TCR beta chains, most appeared HLA-restricted in a later analysis. It was reported that TCR beta sequences correctly inferred the HLA-A and HLA-B alleles for most subjects.

The specimen was PBMCs. This sequence was found in a man aged 45 to 65 in good health and CMV-seropositive.

CDR3 bases: TGTGCCAGCTCACCCGGACAGGGGGGCCTTGAGGGCTACACCTTC. Amino acids: CASSPGQGGLEGYTF. The chain employs TRBV18 and TRBJ1-2; 10 nucleotides align to TRBD1. Trimming cost V 3 bases and J 8 bases; bases outside gene matches: 9. In germline, CDR1 is KGHSH, CDR2 LQKENI. The CDR3 has 15 residues.